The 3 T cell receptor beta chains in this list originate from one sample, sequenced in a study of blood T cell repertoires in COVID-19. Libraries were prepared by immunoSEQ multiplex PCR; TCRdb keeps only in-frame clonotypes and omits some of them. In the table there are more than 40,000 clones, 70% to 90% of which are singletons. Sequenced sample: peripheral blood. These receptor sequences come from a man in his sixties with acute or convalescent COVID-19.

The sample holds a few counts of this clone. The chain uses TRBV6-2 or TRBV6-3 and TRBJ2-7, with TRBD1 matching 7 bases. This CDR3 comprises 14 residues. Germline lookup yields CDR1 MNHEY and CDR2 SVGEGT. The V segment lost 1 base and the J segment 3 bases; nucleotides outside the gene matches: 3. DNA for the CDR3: TGTGCCAGCAGTTACTACTCAGGGGGCTACGAGCAGTACTTC. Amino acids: CASSYYSGGYEQYF.

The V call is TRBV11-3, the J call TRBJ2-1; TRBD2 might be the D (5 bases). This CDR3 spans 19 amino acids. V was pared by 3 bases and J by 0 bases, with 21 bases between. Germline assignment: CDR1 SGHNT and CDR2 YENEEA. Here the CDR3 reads CASSFLLLSEVSSYNEQFF. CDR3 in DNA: TGTGCCAGCAGCTTTCTTCTGCTTTCGGAGGTGAGCTCCTACAATGAGCAGTTCTTC.

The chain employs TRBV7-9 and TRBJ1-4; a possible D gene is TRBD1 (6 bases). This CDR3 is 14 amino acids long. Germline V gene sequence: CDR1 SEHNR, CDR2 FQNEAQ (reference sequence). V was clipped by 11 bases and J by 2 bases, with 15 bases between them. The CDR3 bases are TGTGCCGTTCAAGACAGGTTGACTAATGAAAAACTGTTTTTT. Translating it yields CAVQDRLTNEKLFF.